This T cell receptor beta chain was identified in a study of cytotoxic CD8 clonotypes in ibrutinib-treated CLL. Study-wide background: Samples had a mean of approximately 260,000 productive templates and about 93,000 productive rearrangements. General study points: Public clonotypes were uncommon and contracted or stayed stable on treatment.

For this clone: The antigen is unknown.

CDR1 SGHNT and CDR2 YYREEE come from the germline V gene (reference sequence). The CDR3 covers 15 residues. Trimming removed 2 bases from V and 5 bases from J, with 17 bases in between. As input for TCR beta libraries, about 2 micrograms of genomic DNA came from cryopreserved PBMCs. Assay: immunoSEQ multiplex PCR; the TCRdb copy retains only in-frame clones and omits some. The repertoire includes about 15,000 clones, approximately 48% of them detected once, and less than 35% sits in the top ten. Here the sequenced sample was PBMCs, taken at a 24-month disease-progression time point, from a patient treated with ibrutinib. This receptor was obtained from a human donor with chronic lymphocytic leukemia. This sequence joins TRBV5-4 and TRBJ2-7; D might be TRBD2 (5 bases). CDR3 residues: CASSFFQRGADEQYF. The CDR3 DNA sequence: TGTGCCAGCAGCTTTTTCCAACGGGGTGCCGACGAGCAGTACTTC.